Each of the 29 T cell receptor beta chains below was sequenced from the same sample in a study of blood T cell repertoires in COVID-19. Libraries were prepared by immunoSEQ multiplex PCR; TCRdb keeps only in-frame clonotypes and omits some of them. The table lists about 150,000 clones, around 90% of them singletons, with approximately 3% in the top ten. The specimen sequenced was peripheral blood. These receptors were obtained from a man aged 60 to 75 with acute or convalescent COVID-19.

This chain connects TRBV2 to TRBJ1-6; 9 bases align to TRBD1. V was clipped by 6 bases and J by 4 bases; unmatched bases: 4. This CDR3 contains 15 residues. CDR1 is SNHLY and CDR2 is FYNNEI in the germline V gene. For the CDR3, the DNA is TGTGCCAGCAGGGGACAGGGAGATTATAATTCACCCCTCCACTTT. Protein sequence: CASRGQGDYNSPLHF.

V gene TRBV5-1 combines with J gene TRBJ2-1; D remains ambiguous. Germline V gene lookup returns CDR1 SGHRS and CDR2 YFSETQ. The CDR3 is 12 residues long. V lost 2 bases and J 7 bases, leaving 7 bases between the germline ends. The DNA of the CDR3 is TGCGCCAGCAGCTTCCCACAGAATGAGCAGTTCTTC. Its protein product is CASSFPQNEQFF.

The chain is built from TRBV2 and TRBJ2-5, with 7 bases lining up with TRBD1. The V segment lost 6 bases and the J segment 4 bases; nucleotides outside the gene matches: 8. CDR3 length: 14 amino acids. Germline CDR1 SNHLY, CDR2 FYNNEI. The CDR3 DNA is TGTGCCAGCAGGGACGACAGGGTGGCAGAGACCCAGTACTTC. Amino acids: CASRDDRVAETQYF. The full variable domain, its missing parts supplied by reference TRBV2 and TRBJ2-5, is EPEVTQTPSHQVTQMGQEVILRCVPISNHLYFYWYRQILGQKVEFLVSFYNNEISEKSEIFDDQFSVERPDGSNFTLKIRSTKLEDSAMYFCASRDDRVAETQYFGPGTRLLVL.

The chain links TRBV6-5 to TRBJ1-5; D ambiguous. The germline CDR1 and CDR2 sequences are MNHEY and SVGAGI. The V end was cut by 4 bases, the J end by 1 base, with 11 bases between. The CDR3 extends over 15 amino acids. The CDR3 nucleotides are TGTGCCAGCAGTTTCACCAGCGGGAGCAATCAGCCCCAGCATTTT. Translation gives CASSFTSGSNQPQHF.

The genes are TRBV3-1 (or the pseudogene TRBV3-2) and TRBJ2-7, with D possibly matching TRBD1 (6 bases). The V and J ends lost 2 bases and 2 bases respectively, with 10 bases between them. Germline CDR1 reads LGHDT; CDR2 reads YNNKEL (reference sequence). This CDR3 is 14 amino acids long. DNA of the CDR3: TGTGCCAGCAGCCAAAGGGGGTCCGCCTACGAGCAGTACTTC. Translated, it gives CASSQRGSAYEQYF.

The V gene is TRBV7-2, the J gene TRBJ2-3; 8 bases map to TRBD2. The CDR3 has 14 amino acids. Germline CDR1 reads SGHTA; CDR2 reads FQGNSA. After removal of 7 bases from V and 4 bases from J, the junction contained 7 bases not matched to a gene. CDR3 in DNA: TGTGCCAGCACCCCAGCCGGGGGGGCAGATACGCAGTATTTT. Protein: CASTPAGGADTQYF.

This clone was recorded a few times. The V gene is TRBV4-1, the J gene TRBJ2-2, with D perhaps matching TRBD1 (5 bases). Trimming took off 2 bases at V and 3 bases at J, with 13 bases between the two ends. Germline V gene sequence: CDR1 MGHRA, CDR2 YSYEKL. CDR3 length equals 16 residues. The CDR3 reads CASSQQGRKDTGELFF. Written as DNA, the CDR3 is TGCGCCAGCAGCCAACAGGGTAGGAAGGACACCGGGGAGCTGTTTTTT.

The CDR3 DNA reads as TGCGCCAGCAGCCGTCTCCCTCCACAGGGGATGAACACTGAAGCTTTCTTT. It specifies CASSRLPPQGMNTEAFF. The chain has TRBV5-1 and TRBJ1-1; 7 positions agree with TRBD1. With 4 bases clipped from V and 0 bases from J, the junction kept 12 bases outside the gene matches. The germline V gene encodes CDR1 SGHRS and CDR2 YFSETQ. This CDR3 has 17 residues.

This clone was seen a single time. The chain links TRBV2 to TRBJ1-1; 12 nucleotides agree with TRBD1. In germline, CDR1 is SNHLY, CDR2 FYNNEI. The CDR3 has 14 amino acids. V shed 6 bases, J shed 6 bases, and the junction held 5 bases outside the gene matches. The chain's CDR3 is CASSGTGGIAEAFF. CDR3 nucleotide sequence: TGTGCCAGCAGCGGGACAGGGGGCATCGCTGAAGCTTTCTTT.

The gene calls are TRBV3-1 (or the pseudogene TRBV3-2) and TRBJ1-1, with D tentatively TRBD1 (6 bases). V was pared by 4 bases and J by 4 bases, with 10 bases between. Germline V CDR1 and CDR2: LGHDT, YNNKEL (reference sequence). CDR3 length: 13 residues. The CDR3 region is CASSLRGRTEAFF. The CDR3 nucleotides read TGTGCCAGCAGCCTCAGGGGTCGCACTGAAGCTTTCTTT.

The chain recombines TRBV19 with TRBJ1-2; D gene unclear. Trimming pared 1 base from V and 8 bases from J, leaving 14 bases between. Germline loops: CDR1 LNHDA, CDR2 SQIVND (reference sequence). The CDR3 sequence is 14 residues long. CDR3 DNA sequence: TGTGCCAGTAGTATAGGGAGAACGAACGGGGGCTACACCTTC. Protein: CASSIGRTNGGYTF. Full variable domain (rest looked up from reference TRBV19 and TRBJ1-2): DGGITQSPKYLFRKEGQNVTLSCEQNLNHDAMYWYRQDPGQGLRLIYYSQIVNDFQKGDIAEGYSVSREKKESFPLTVTSAQKNPTAFYLCASSIGRTNGGYTFGSGTRLTVV.

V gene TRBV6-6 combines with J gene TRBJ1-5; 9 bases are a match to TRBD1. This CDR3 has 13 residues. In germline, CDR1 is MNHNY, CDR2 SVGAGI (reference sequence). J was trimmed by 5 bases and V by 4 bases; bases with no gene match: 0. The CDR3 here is CASSWDRDQPQHF. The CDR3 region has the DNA TGTGCCAGCAGTTGGGACAGGGATCAGCCCCAGCATTTT.

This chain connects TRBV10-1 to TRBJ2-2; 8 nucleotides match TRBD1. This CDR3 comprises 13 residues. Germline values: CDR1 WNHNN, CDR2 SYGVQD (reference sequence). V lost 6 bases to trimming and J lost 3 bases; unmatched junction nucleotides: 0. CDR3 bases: TGCGCCAGCAGGGGACAGGACACCGGGGAGCTGTTTTTT. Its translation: CASRGQDTGELFF.

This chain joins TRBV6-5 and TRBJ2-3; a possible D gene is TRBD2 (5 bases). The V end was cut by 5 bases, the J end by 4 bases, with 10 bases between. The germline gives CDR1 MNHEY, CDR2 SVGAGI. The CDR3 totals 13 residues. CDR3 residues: CASSPAGSDTQYF. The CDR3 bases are TGTGCCAGCAGTCCGGCGGGTTCAGATACGCAGTATTTT.

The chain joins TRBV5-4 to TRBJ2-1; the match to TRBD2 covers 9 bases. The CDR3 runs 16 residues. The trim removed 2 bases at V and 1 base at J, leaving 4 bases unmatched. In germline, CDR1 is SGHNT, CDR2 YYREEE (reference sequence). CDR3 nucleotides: TGTGCCAGCAGCTTTAAGACTAGCGGTTCCTACAATGAGCAGTTCTTC. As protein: CASSFKTSGSYNEQFF. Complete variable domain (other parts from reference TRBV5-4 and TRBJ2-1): ETGVTQSPTHLIKTRGQQVTLRCSSQSGHNTVSWYQQALGQGPQFIFQYYREEENGRGNFPPRFSGLQFPNYSSELNVNALELDDSALYLCASSFKTSGSYNEQFFGPGTRLTVL.

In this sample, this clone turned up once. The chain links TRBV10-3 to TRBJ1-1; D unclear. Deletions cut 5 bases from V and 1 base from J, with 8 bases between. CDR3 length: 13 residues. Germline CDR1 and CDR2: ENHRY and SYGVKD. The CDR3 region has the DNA TGTGCCATCAGTCACGGTAAGAACACTGAAGCTTTCTTT. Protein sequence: CAISHGKNTEAFF.

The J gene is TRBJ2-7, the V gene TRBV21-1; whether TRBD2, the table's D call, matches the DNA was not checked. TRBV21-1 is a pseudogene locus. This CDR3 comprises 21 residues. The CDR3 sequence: CASSKGLSQGGPGGFPYEQYF. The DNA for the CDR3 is TGTGCCAGCAGCAAAGGGCTCTCTCAGGGTGGCCCGGGGGGGTTCCCGTACGAGCAGTACTTC.

The chain's CDR3 is CASSWIGRGELDTQYF. The DNA of the CDR3 is TGTGCCAGCAGCTGGATCGGGCGGGGGGAGTTAGATACGCAGTATTTT. The chain is built from TRBV5-4 and TRBJ2-3, with TRBD2 matching over 8 bases. This CDR3 is 16 amino acids long. Germline V gene data show CDR1 as SGHNT and CDR2 as YYREEE (reference sequence). Trimming took 3 bases from V and 5 from J; bases not matched to a gene: 11.

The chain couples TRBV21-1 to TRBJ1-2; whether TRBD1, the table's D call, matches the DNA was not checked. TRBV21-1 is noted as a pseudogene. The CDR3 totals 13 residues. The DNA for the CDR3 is TGTGCCAGCAGCAATGGACAGTACTATGGCTACACCTTC. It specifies CASSNGQYYGYTF.

CDR3 DNA: TGTGCCAGCAGCTTGCACGGCGTGGGGGGCCAAGAGACCCAGTACTTC. This codes for CASSLHGVGGQETQYF. V usage is TRBV5-4 and J usage is TRBJ2-5; D might be TRBD2 (6 bases). The CDR3 consists of 16 residues. From germline, CDR1 is SGHNT and CDR2 YYREEE (reference sequence). The V end was cut by 1 base, the J end by 1 base, with 14 bases between.

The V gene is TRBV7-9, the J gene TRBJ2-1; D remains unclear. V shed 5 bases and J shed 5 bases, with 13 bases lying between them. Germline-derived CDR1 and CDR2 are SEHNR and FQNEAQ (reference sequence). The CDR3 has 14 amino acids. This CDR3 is CASSPLTEDNEQFF. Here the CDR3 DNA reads TGTGCCAGCAGCCCCTTGACCGAGGACAATGAGCAGTTCTTC.

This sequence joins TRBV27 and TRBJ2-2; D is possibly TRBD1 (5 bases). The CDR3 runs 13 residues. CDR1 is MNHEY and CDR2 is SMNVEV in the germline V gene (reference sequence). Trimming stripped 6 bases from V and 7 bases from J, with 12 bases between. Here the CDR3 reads CASSYRYNGELFF. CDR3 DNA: TGTGCCAGCAGCTACAGGTACAACGGGGAGCTGTTTTTT.

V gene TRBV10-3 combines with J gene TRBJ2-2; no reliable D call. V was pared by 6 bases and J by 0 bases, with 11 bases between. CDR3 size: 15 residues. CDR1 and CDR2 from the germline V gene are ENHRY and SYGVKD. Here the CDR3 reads CAIRQGGTNTGELFF. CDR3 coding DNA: TGTGCCATCAGGCAAGGCGGTACGAACACCGGGGAGCTGTTTTTT.

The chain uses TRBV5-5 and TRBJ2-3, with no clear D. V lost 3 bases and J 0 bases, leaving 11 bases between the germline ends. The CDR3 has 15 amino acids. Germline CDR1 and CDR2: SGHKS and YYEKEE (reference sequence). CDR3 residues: CASSSGVGSTDTQYF. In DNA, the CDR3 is TGTGCCAGCAGCTCAGGTGTTGGGAGCACAGATACGCAGTATTTT. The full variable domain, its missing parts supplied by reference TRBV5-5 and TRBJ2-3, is DAGVTQSPTHLIKTRGQQVTLRCSPISGHKSVSWYQQVLGQGPQFIFQYYEKEERGRGNFPDRFSARQFPNYSSELNVNALLLGDSALYLCASSSGVGSTDTQYFGPGTRLTVL.

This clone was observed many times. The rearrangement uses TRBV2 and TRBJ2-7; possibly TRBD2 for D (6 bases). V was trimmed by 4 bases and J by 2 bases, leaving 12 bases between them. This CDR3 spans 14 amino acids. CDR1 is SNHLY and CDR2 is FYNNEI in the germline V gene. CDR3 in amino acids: CASSGGLPPYEQYF. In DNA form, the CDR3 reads TGTGCCAGCAGTGGCGGACTACCCCCCTACGAGCAGTACTTC.

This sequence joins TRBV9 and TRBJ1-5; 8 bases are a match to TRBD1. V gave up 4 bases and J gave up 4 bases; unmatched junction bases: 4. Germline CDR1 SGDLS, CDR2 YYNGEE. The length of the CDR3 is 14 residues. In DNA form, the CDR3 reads TGTGCCAGCAGCCCCCAGGGGGCAAATCAGCCCCAGCATTTT. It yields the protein CASSPQGANQPQHF.

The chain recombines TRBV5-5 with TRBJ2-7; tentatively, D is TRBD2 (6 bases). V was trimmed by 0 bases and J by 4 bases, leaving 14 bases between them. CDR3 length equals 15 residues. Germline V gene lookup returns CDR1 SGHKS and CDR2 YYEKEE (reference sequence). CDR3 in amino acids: CASSLAGTYSYEQYF. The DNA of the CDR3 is TGTGCCAGCAGCTTGGCGGGGACTTACTCGTACGAGCAGTACTTC.

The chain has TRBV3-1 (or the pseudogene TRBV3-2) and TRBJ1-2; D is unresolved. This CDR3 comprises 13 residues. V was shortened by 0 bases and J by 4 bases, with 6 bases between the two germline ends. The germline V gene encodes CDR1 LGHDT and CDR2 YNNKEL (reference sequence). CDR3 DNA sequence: TGTGCCAGCAGCCAAGAACGAGGCTATGGCTACACCTTC. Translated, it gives CASSQERGYGYTF.

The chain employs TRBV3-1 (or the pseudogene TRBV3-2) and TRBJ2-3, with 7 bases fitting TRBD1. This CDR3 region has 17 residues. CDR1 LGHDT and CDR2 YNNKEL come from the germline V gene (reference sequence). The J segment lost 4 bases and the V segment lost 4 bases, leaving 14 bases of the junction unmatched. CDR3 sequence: CASSPYLTGMVPDTQYF. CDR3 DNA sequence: TGTGCCAGCAGCCCATACCTGACAGGGATGGTTCCAGATACGCAGTATTTT.